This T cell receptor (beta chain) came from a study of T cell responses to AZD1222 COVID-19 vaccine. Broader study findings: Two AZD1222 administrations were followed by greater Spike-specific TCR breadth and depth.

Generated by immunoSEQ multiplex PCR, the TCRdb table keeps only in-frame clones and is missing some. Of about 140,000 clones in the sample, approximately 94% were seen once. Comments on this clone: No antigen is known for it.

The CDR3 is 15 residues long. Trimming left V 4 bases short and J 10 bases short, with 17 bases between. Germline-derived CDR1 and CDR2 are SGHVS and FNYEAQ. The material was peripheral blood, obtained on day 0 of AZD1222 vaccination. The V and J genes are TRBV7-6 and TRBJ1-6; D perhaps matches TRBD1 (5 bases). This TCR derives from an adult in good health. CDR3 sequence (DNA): TGTGCCAGCAGCTCCGAGGGTCAGGGTGGCTCACCCCTCCACTTT. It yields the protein CASSSEGQGGSPLHF.